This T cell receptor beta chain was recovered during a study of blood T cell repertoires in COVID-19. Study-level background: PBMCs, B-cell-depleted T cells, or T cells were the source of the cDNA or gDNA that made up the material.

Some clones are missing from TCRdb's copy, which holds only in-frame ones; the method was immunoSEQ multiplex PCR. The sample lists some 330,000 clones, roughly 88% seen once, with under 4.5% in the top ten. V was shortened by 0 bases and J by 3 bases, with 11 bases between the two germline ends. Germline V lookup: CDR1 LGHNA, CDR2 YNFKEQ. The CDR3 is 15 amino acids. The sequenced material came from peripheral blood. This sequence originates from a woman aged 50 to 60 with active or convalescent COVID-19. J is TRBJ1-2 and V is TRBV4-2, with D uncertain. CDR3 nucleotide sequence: TGTGCCAGCAGCCAAGATGGGCAGGTGGACTATGGCTACACCTTC. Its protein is CASSQDGQVDYGYTF.